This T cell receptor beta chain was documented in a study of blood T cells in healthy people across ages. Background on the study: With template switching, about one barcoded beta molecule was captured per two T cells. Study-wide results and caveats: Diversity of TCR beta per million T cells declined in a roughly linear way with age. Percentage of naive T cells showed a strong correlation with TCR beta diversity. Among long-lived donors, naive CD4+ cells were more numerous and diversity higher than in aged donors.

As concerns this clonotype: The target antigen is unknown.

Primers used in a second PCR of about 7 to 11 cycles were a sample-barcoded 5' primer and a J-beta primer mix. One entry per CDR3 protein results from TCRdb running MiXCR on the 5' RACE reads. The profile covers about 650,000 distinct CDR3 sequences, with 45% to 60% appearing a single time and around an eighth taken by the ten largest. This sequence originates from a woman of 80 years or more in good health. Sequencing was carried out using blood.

The CDR3 nucleotides are TGTGCCAGCAGCGTCCAGGAGGGGGCTTACGAGCAGTACTTC. This codes for CASSVQEGAYEQYF. The rearrangement links TRBV9 to TRBJ2-7; D might be TRBD1 (7 bases). The CDR3 runs to 14 residues. Germline V gene sequence: CDR1 SGDLS, CDR2 YYNGEE. V dropped 2 bases and J dropped 4 bases, with 13 bases sitting between them.